This T cell receptor beta chain is drawn from a study of blood T cell repertoires in COVID-19. Study-wide background: There were acute and convalescent COVID-19 samples, and they came from the United States, Italy and Spain. Nucleic acid was either cDNA or gDNA, and it came from T cells, B-cell-depleted T cells, or PBMCs.

Authors' processing steps: Cell counts per sample came from amplifying reference gene primers. The table came from immunoSEQ multiplex PCR; TCRdb's copy has only in-frame clones and leaves some out. D and trimming come from the DNA, and the V and J calls and clone size come from that table. The sample holds approximately 280,000 clones, around 84% seen once. Followed over time, Seattle patients had been enrolled while infection was active. The sequenced material came from peripheral blood. This TCR came from a human donor with COVID-19, enrolled during active disease. The donor label of this sample is uncertain.

Written as DNA, the CDR3 is TGTGCCAGCAGCGACAGCGGGAGTCTGGGCGAGCAGTACTTC. This encodes CASSDSGSLGEQYF. This chain uses TRBV6-5 with TRBJ2-7; 8 nucleotides match TRBD2. Looked up from germline, CDR1 is MNHEY and CDR2 is SVGAGI. CDR3 length: 14 amino acids. V lost 6 bases and J lost 6; bases outside the gene matches: 10.